This T cell receptor beta chain stems from a study of identical twins. Via MiXCR, TCRdb re-called the 5' RACE reads, giving one row per CDR3 protein. The data show about 690,000 distinct CDR3 sequences, with around 20% seen just once and around 4.5% held by the top ten. This CDR3 contains 14 residues. Trimming removed 4 bases at V and 3 bases at J, with 15 bases between. Germline loops: CDR1 DFQATT, CDR2 SNEGSKA (reference sequence). This clonotype was detected many times. These same data were also listed under a study on T cells expressing NK-cell markers.

This rearrangement joins TRBV20-1 to TRBJ2-5; the D gene is possibly TRBD1 (7 bases). Sequenced material: PBMCs. The receptor was isolated from a woman younger than 35 in good health. CDR3 coding DNA: TGCAGTGCTATTCGCGGGACAGCCAAAGAGACCCAGTACTTC. This sequence encodes CSAIRGTAKETQYF.